Listed here is a single T cell receptor (beta chain). The data were obtained in a study of T cell changes during pregnancy in multiple sclerosis. The germline V gene has CDR1 SNHLY and CDR2 FYNNEI. CDR3 size: 12 residues. Trimming left V 4 bases short and J 1 base short, with 5 bases between. Here immunoSEQ multiplex PCR was the method, and the copy in TCRdb shows in-frame clones only, minus some. The sample has nearly 110,000 clones; 85% to 95% are singletons. The sequence came from a female donor in good health, enrolled as a control in a pregnancy study. V and J are TRBV2 and TRBJ2-7, with D possibly being TRBD2 (5 bases). This specimen consisted of peripheral blood, obtained in the third trimester of pregnancy. The CDR3 protein is CASSGLSYEQYF. For the CDR3, the DNA is TGTGCCAGCAGTGGACTATCCTACGAGCAGTACTTC.